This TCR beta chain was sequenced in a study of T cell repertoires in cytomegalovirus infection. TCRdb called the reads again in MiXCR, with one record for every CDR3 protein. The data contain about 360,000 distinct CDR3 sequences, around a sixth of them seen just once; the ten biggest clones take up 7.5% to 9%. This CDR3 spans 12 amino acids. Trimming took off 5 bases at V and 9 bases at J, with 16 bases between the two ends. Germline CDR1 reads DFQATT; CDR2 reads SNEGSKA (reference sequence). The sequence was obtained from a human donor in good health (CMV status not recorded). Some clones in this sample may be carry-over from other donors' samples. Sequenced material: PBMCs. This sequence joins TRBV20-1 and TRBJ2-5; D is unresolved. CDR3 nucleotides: TGCAGTGCTCCAACAGATTACCTGTCCCAGTACTTC. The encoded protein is CSAPTDYLSQYF.